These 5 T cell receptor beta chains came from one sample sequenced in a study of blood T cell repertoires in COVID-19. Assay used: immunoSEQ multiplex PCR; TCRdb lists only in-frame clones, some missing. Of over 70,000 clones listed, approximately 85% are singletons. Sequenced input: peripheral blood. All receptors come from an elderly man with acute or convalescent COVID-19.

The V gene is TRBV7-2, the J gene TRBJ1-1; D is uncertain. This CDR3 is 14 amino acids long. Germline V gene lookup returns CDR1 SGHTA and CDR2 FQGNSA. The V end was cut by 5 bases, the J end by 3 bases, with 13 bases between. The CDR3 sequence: CASSVGRADTEAFF. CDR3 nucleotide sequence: TGTGCCAGCAGCGTTGGGAGGGCGGACACTGAAGCTTTCTTT.

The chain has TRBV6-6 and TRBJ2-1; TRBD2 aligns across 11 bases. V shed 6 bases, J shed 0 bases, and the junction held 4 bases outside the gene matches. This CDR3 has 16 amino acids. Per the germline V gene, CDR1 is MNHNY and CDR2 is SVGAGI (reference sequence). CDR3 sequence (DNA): TGTGCCAGCAGCGGGACTAGCGGACTCTCCTACAATGAGCAGTTCTTC. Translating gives CASSGTSGLSYNEQFF.

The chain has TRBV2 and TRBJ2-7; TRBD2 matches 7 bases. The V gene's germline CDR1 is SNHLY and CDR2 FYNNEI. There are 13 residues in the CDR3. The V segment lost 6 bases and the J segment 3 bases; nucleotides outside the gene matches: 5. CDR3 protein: CASSGGNNYEQYF. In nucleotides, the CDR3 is TGTGCCAGCAGCGGGGGGAACAACTACGAGCAGTACTTC.

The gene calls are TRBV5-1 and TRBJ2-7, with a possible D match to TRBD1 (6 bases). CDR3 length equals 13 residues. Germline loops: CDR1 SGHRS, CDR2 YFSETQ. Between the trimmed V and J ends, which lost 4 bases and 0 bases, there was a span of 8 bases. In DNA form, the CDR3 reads TGCGCCAGCAGCACAGGGATCTCCTACGAGCAGTACTTC. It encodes CASSTGISYEQYF.

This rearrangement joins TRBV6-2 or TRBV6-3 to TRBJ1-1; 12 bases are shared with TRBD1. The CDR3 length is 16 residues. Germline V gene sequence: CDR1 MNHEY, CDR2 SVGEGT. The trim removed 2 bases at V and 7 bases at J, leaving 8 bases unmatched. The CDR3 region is CASSYLGTGGFGEAFF. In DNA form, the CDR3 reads TGTGCCAGCAGTTACCTTGGGACAGGGGGCTTTGGTGAAGCTTTCTTT.